This passage covers 27 T cell receptor beta chains from one sample sequenced in a study of blood T cell repertoires in COVID-19. Repertoires were generated with immunoSEQ multiplex PCR, while TCRdb's copy carries only in-frame clones and drops some. The sample includes about 250,000 clones, just over 85% of them seen just once. Sequencing was carried out using peripheral blood. The receptors here all came from a woman aged 30 to 39 with active or convalescent COVID-19.

The chain recombines TRBV5-1 with TRBJ2-5, with D tentatively TRBD2 (6 bases). CDR3 length: 16 amino acids. The germline V and J ends were trimmed by 1 base and 7 bases, with 20 bases remaining between them. Germline lookup yields CDR1 SGHRS and CDR2 YFSETQ. The CDR3 region is CASSLFFGGMDGTQYF. The CDR3 DNA is TGCGCCAGCAGCTTGTTTTTCGGGGGTATGGATGGGACCCAGTACTTC. Full variable domain (outside the CDR3, taken from reference TRBV5-1 and TRBJ2-5): KAGVTQTPRYLIKTRGQQVTLSCSPISGHRSVSWYQQTPGQGLQFLFEYFSETQRNKGNFPGRFSGRQFSNSRSEMNVSTLELGDSALYLCASSLFFGGMDGTQYFGPGTRLLVL.

This clone is a singleton in its sample. The chain links TRBV6-5 to TRBJ1-1; tentative D call: TRBD1 (5 bases). The CDR3 runs 13 residues. V lost 3 bases, J lost 5 bases, and 10 bases lay in between. Germline CDR1 and CDR2: MNHEY and SVGAGI. In DNA form, the CDR3 reads TGTGCCAGCAGTTATACGGAGGGGACTGAAGCTTTCTTT. This translates into CASSYTEGTEAFF.

The chain joins TRBV5-4 to TRBJ1-1, with 8 bases identical to TRBD1. With V trimmed by 1 base and J by 6 bases, 2 bases remained unmatched. The CDR3 length is 13 residues. Germline CDR1 and CDR2: SGHNT and YYREEE (reference sequence). CDR3 in amino acids: CASSLQGASEAFF. CDR3 nucleotide sequence: TGTGCCAGCAGCTTGCAGGGGGCGTCTGAAGCTTTCTTT.

The rearrangement links TRBV7-3 to TRBJ2-5, with 10 bases lining up with TRBD2. The CDR3 is 16 residues long. CDR1 is SGHTA, CDR2 FQGTGA, per germline. The V segment lost 4 bases and the J segment 5 bases; nucleotides outside the gene matches: 10. CDR3: CASSSSVAGGRETQYF. CDR3 in DNA: TGTGCCAGCAGCTCATCGGTAGCGGGGGGAAGGGAGACCCAGTACTTC. The entire variable domain, with the rest obtained from reference TRBV7-3 and TRBJ2-5, is as follows: GAGVSQTPSNKVTEKGKYVELRCDPISGHTALYWYRQSLGQGPEFLIYFQGTGAADDSGLPNDRFFAVRPEGSVSTLKIQRTERGDSAVYLCASSSSVAGGRETQYFGPGTRLLVL.

This clone appeared a few times. CDR3 protein: CASSPGTSGWNTGELFF. The CDR3 DNA is TGTGCCAGCAGCCCCGGGACTAGCGGTTGGAACACCGGGGAGCTGTTTTTT. The chain has TRBV7-2 and TRBJ2-2, with 11 bases matching TRBD2. V was pared by 5 bases and J by 1 base, with 6 bases of the junction left unmatched. The CDR3 runs 17 residues. Germline loops: CDR1 SGHTA, CDR2 FQGNSA.

The CDR3 DNA is TGTGCCAGCAGTCATAGCGGGGGGCAGGGGGATACGCAGTATTTT. Protein: CASSHSGGQGDTQYF. This chain uses TRBV11-2 with TRBJ2-3; 10 bases are a match to TRBD2. The V gene end was trimmed by 6 bases and the J gene end by 6 bases; junction bases not matched to a gene: 9. Looked up from germline, CDR1 is SGHAT and CDR2 is FQNNGV. This CDR3 has 15 residues.

The chain joins TRBV30 to TRBJ1-6; D might be TRBD1 (6 bases). V was shortened by 2 bases and J by 10 bases, with 15 bases between the two germline ends. This CDR3 is 14 amino acids long. Germline values: CDR1 GTSNPN, CDR2 SVGIG (reference sequence). In DNA, the CDR3 is TGTGCCTGGAGTTTGGGGGCAGGGGAGTCACCCCTCCACTTT. Translated, it gives CAWSLGAGESPLHF.

J is TRBJ2-3 and V is TRBV12-3 or TRBV12-4; D remains ambiguous. The CDR3 is 13 residues long. V shed 2 bases and J shed 0 bases, with 3 bases lying between them. The CDR3 region has the DNA TGTGCCAGCAGTTTACGTAGCACAGATACGCAGTATTTT. Translating gives CASSLRSTDTQYF.

The table lists this clone with a few counts. This chain connects TRBV19 to TRBJ1-3; tentative D call: TRBD1 (5 bases). The CDR3 has 14 residues. Germline V gene data show CDR1 as LNHDA and CDR2 as SQIVND (reference sequence). Trimming took 3 bases from V and 2 from J, leaving 8 bases between them. This CDR3 is CASSISRAGNTIYF. The CDR3 DNA sequence: TGTGCCAGTAGTATCAGCAGGGCTGGAAACACCATATATTTT.

V and J are TRBV27 and TRBJ2-7; TRBD1 agrees at 8 bases. J was trimmed by 5 bases and V by 6 bases; bases with no gene match: 18. Germline V gene data show CDR1 as MNHEY and CDR2 as SMNVEV (reference sequence). The CDR3 is 17 residues long. The CDR3 coding sequence is TGTGCCAGCAGGCGCTCGATGGACAGGGTTCGGGCCCACGAGCAGTACTTC. It codes for CASRRSMDRVRAHEQYF.

The genes are TRBV27 and TRBJ1-5; TRBD1 matches at 8 bases. The V segment lost 4 bases and the J segment 6 bases; nucleotides outside the gene matches: 8. The CDR3 runs to 15 residues. Per the germline V gene, CDR1 is MNHEY and CDR2 is SMNVEV (reference sequence). CDR3 sequence reads: CASSSHRGDSQPQHF. In DNA, the CDR3 is TGTGCCAGCAGTTCTCACAGGGGGGATAGTCAGCCCCAGCATTTT.

The chain is built from TRBV10-3 and TRBJ1-1; D possibly corresponds to TRBD1 (6 bases). The CDR3 covers 16 residues. The V and J ends lost 6 bases and 0 bases respectively, with 17 bases between them. Per the germline V gene, CDR1 is ENHRY and CDR2 is SYGVKD. The DNA of the CDR3 is TGTGCCATCAGCCGGACAGCTACGGGGATGAACACTGAAGCTTTCTTT. It encodes CAISRTATGMNTEAFF.

The chain uses TRBV25-1 and TRBJ1-4; the D gene is possibly TRBD1 (5 bases). Per the germline V gene, CDR1 is MGHDK and CDR2 is SYGVNS. V lost 6 bases to trimming and J lost 8 bases, with 19 bases between them. The CDR3 length is 15 residues. The CDR3 spells CASSPGGVGGEKLFF. The CDR3 DNA is TGTGCCAGCAGCCCTGGGGGGGTCGGAGGGGAAAAACTGTTTTTT.

The gene calls are TRBV4-3 and TRBJ2-7; possible D gene TRBD2, 6 bases. CDR1 and CDR2 (germline): LGHNA, YSLEER. The CDR3 length is 14 residues. V lost 0 bases and J 5 bases, leaving 11 bases between the germline ends. CDR3 nucleotide sequence: TGCGCCAGCAGCCAAGATTACGCGGGGAACGAGCAGTACTTC. This codes for CASSQDYAGNEQYF.

CDR3 protein: CASLGRGVAGELFF. In DNA form, the CDR3 reads TGTGCCAGCCTCGGACGGGGGGTGGCCGGGGAGCTGTTTTTT. The genes are TRBV7-9 and TRBJ2-2; 7 nucleotides agree with TRBD2. This CDR3 contains 14 residues. Germline trimming cut 8 bases from V and 6 bases from J; bases unmatched to any gene: 9. Germline CDR1 reads SEHNR; CDR2 reads FQNEAQ (reference sequence).

The rearrangement joins TRBV4-3 to TRBJ2-6, with 9 bases that match TRBD2. The junction had 9 bases not matched to a gene; V was cut back by 2 bases and J by 4 bases. The CDR3 sequence is 18 residues long. Germline loops: CDR1 LGHNA, CDR2 YSLEER. CDR3 in DNA: TGCGCCAGCAGCCAATCCCTGGCGGGGGGGCCCGGGGCCAACGTCCTGACTTTC. This sequence encodes CASSQSLAGGPGANVLTF.

CDR3 sequence: CASSPPWIAGSGGEQFF. CDR3 DNA sequence: TGTGCCAGCTCACCACCGTGGATAGCGGGGTCGGGAGGTGAGCAGTTCTTC. The chain uses TRBV18 and TRBJ2-1, with TRBD2 matching over 8 bases. This CDR3 is 17 amino acids long. Trimming at V came to 0 bases and at J to 9 bases, leaving 13 bases not matched to a gene. CDR1 is KGHSH, CDR2 LQKENI, per germline. Supplemented by reference TRBV18 and TRBJ2-1, the full variable domain reads NAGVMQNPRHLVRRRGQEARLRCSPMKGHSHVYWYRQLPEEGLKFMVYLQKENIIDESGMPKERFSAEFPKEGPSILRIQQVVRGDSAAYFCASSPPWIAGSGGEQFFGPGTRLTVL.

The chain links TRBV5-1 to TRBJ2-5; maybe TRBD2 (6 bases). V lost 5 bases, J lost 6 bases, and 17 bases lay in between. CDR1 is SGHRS and CDR2 is YFSETQ in the germline V gene. This CDR3 comprises 14 residues. CDR3 amino acids: CASSPEAGSQTQYF. DNA of the CDR3: TGCGCCAGCAGTCCAGAGGCGGGATCGCAGACCCAGTACTTC.

The V gene is TRBV2, the J gene TRBJ1-6; TRBD1 might be the D (5 bases). V lost 5 bases to trimming and J lost 10 bases, with 15 bases between them. The CDR3 spans 14 residues. Germline V gene lookup returns CDR1 SNHLY and CDR2 FYNNEI. The CDR3: CASSTDSELSPLHF. DNA of the CDR3: TGTGCCAGCAGTACCGACAGTGAACTATCACCCCTCCACTTT.

V and J are TRBV30 and TRBJ1-5; a possible D gene is TRBD1 (6 bases). CDR1 and CDR2 from the germline V gene are GTSNPN and SVGIG (reference sequence). The CDR3 length is 14 residues. The V gene lost 2 bases and the J gene lost 3 bases, with 11 bases spanning the gap. CDR3 amino acids: CAWSNGQPNQPQHF. The CDR3 DNA is TGTGCCTGGAGTAACGGACAGCCCAATCAGCCCCAGCATTTT.

The CDR3 protein is CASSLGILPSEAFF. Here the CDR3 DNA reads TGCGCCAGCAGCCTCGGGATTTTGCCCTCTGAAGCTTTCTTT. The chain couples TRBV5-1 to TRBJ1-1, with D unclear. The V gene's germline CDR1 is SGHRS and CDR2 YFSETQ. The V gene lost 4 bases and the J gene lost 6 bases, with 16 bases spanning the gap. The CDR3 is 14 residues long.

The rearrangement uses TRBV4-2 and TRBJ1-1; D gene uncertain. Per the germline V gene, CDR1 is LGHNA and CDR2 is YNFKEQ. V dropped 0 bases and J dropped 0 bases, with 5 bases sitting between them. This CDR3 has 14 amino acids. CDR3 in amino acids: CASSQDPLNTEAFF. CDR3 nucleotides: TGTGCCAGCAGCCAAGACCCCTTGAACACTGAAGCTTTCTTT.

V and J are TRBV2 and TRBJ1-5, with 11 bases fitting TRBD1. The CDR3 has 15 residues. V lost 7 bases, J lost 6 bases, and 8 bases stayed unmatched. Germline assignment: CDR1 SNHLY and CDR2 FYNNEI. The CDR3 region is CASKGQGGSSQPQHF. Written as DNA, the CDR3 is TGTGCCAGCAAGGGACAGGGGGGTTCTAGTCAGCCCCAGCATTTT.

The J gene is TRBJ1-1, the V gene TRBV5-6, with a possible D match to TRBD1 (5 bases). The V end lost 0 bases, the J end lost 0 bases, and 12 bases lay between the germline ends. Germline V CDR1 and CDR2: SGHDT, YYEEEE. This CDR3 spans 16 amino acids. DNA for the CDR3: TGTGCCAGCAGCTTGGGGGCAGGGCCCTTGAACACTGAAGCTTTCTTT. Its protein product is CASSLGAGPLNTEAFF.

The CDR3 region has the DNA TGCGCCAGCAGCCAATCCCCTCGGACTATATACAATGAGCAGTTCTTC. Its translation: CASSQSPRTIYNEQFF. V usage is TRBV4-3 and J usage is TRBJ2-1; tentatively, D is TRBD2 (6 bases). Germline V gene data show CDR1 as LGHNA and CDR2 as YSLEER. The CDR3 extends over 16 amino acids. V was clipped by 2 bases and J by 4 bases, with 15 bases between them.

This clone occurred once. This chain links TRBV9 with TRBJ2-2, with a possible D match to TRBD2 (6 bases). The CDR3 consists of 16 residues. CDR1 is SGDLS, CDR2 YYNGEE, per germline. Trimming cost V 0 bases and J 2 bases, with 11 bases left between them. The CDR3 region has the DNA TGTGCCAGCAGCGTAGGGCTAGCGCTTAACACCGGGGAGCTGTTTTTT. It translates to CASSVGLALNTGELFF.

The count of this clone is one. The chain uses TRBV5-1 and TRBJ1-3; the D is unclear. From germline, CDR1 is SGHRS and CDR2 YFSETQ. CDR3 length equals 15 residues. The V end lost 1 base, the J end lost 1 base, and 9 bases lay between the germline ends. CDR3 region: CASSLTENSGNTIYF. The CDR3 nucleotides read TGCGCCAGCAGCTTGACAGAGAATTCTGGAAACACCATATATTTT.